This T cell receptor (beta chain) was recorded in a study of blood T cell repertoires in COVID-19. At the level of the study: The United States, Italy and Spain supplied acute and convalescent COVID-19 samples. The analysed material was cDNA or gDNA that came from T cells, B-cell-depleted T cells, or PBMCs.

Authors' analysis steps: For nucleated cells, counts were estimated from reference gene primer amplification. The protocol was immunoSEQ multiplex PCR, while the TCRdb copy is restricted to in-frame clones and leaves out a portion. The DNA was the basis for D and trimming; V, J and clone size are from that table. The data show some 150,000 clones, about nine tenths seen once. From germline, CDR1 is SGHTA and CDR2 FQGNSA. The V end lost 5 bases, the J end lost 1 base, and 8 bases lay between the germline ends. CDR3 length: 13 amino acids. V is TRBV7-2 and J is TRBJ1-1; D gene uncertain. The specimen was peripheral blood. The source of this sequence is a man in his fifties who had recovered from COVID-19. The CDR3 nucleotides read TGTGCCAGCAGCGATAACACGAACACTGAAGCTTTCTTT. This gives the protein CASSDNTNTEAFF.